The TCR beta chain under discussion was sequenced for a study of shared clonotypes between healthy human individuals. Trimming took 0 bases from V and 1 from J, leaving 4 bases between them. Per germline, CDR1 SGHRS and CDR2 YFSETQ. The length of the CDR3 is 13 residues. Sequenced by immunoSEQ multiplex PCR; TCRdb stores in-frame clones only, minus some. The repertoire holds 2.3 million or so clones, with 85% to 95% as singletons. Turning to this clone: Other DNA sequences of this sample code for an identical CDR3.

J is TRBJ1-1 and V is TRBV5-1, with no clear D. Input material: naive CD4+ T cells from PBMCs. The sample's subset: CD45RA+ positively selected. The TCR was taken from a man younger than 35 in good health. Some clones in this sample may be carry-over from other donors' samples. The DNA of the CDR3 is TGCGCCAGCAGCTTGGACCAGAACACTGAAGCTTTCTTT. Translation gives CASSLDQNTEAFF.